Listed here are 21 T cell receptor beta chains from one sample, sequenced in a study of neurological immune-mediated disorders. Via MiXCR, TCRdb re-called the 5' RACE reads, giving one row per CDR3 protein. The sample includes more than 50,000 distinct CDR3 sequences, under 3.5% of them seen just once. Sequencing was done on a sample of PBMCs. These receptors were collected from a woman aged 55-70 years with multiple sclerosis.

The sample holds many counts of this clonotype. The chain carries TRBV5-1 and TRBJ2-1; D perhaps matches TRBD2 (6 bases). In germline, CDR1 is SGHRS, CDR2 YFSETQ. The CDR3 is 11 amino acids. Trimming took 2 bases from V and 9 from J, leaving 6 bases between them. This CDR3 reads CASSFGGEQFF. The CDR3 region has the DNA TGCGCCAGCAGCTTCGGGGGTGAGCAGTTCTTC.

This clonotype was detected many times. The chain couples TRBV12-3 or TRBV12-4 to TRBJ2-7, with 8 bases lining up with TRBD1. This CDR3 region has 14 residues. V lost 5 bases to trimming and J lost 1 base; unmatched junction nucleotides: 4. CDR3 sequence reads: CASSLGQGSYEQYF. DNA for the CDR3: TGTGCCAGCAGTCTAGGACAGGGATCCTACGAGCAGTACTTC.

This clonotype was recorded many times. The rearrangement links TRBV5-1 to TRBJ1-2; 7 nucleotides match TRBD1. Germline V CDR1 and CDR2: SGHRS, YFSETQ. The CDR3 extends over 15 amino acids. Losses at the gene ends were 4 bases for V and 5 bases for J; bases not matched to a gene: 11. Here the CDR3 reads CASSAFPGTEYGYTF. CDR3 DNA: TGCGCCAGCAGCGCATTTCCGGGGACAGAATATGGCTACACCTTC.

Comment on this clonotype: This may stem from a read error, because a much larger clone lies one nucleotide away. V and J are TRBV11-2 and TRBJ2-7; tentative D call: TRBD1 (5 bases). Germline V gene data show CDR1 as SGHAT and CDR2 as FQNNGV. The germline V and J ends were trimmed by 5 bases and 1 base, with 15 bases remaining between them. The CDR3 runs 15 residues. CDR3 in amino acids: CASSQTGFPSYEQYF. CDR3 bases: TGTGCCAGCAGCCAAACAGGTTTTCCATCCTACGAGCAGTACTTC.

This clonotype has ten or more counts. The J gene is TRBJ2-3, the V gene TRBV28; TRBD2 aligns across 14 bases. V was pared by 5 bases and J by 0 bases, with 10 bases of the junction left unmatched. Per the germline V gene, CDR1 is MDHEN and CDR2 is SYDVKM. The CDR3 loop spans 19 amino acids. In DNA, the CDR3 is TGTGCCAGCAGTGCCCTGGGACTAGCGGGGGCCGAAAGCACAGATACGCAGTATTTT. Amino acids: CASSALGLAGAESTDTQYF.

The table lists this clonotype with many counts. The chain is built from TRBV5-1 and TRBJ2-5, with 8 positions matching TRBD2. The CDR3 runs 16 residues. Per germline, CDR1 SGHRS and CDR2 YFSETQ. The V and J ends lost 0 bases and 1 base, in that order; junction bases with no gene match: 5. The CDR3 coding sequence is TGCGCCAGCAGCTTGGTGTCTAGCGGGCGCCAAGAGACCCAGTACTTC. This gives the protein CASSLVSSGRQETQYF.

There are many counts of this clonotype. This rearrangement joins TRBV4-1 to TRBJ2-7, with 7 bases aligning to TRBD1. The ends lost 1 base at V and 7 bases at J; junction bases unmatched: 19. The CDR3 loop spans 18 amino acids. Germline values: CDR1 MGHRA, CDR2 YSYEKL. CDR3 region: CASSQGRQGPGSSKEQYF. The CDR3 DNA reads as TGCGCCAGCAGCCAAGGACGACAGGGTCCGGGATCGAGTAAAGAGCAGTACTTC.

This clonotype was observed many times. V and J are TRBV18 and TRBJ2-5; D ambiguous. Germline V gene sequence: CDR1 KGHSH, CDR2 LQKENI. The V end lost 2 bases, the J end lost 0 bases, and 1 base lay between the germline ends. The CDR3 consists of 12 residues. Written as DNA, the CDR3 is TGTGCCAGCTCACCATACCAAGAGACCCAGTACTTC. This translates into CASSPYQETQYF. Full variable domain (outside the CDR3, taken from reference TRBV18 and TRBJ2-5): NAGVMQNPRHLVRRRGQEARLRCSPMKGHSHVYWYRQLPEEGLKFMVYLQKENIIDESGMPKERFSAEFPKEGPSILRIQQVVRGDSAAYFCASSPYQETQYFGPGTRLLVL.

In this sample, this clonotype turned up many times. The genes are TRBV4-2 and TRBJ1-5, with TRBD1 matching 9 bases. This CDR3 has 15 amino acids. Germline loops: CDR1 LGHNA, CDR2 YNFKEQ. After removal of 4 bases from V and 4 bases from J, the junction contained 5 bases not matched to a gene. The CDR3 sequence: CASSPATGGNQPQHF. In DNA form, the CDR3 reads TGTGCCAGCAGCCCCGCGACAGGGGGAAATCAGCCCCAGCATTTT.

The table lists this clonotype with a few counts. The chain combines TRBV5-1 with TRBJ2-1, with 13 bases identical to TRBD2. Losses at the gene ends were 4 bases for V and 4 bases for J; bases not matched to a gene: 2. CDR1 is SGHRS and CDR2 is YFSETQ in the germline V gene. The CDR3 is 15 residues long. The CDR3 DNA follows: TGCGCCAGCAGCCGGACTAGCGGGGGATACAATGAGCAGTTCTTC. As protein: CASSRTSGGYNEQFF. Full variable domain (remainder filled in from reference TRBV5-1 and TRBJ2-1): KAGVTQTPRYLIKTRGQQVTLSCSPISGHRSVSWYQQTPGQGLQFLFEYFSETQRNKGNFPGRFSGRQFSNSRSEMNVSTLELGDSALYLCASSRTSGGYNEQFFGPGTRLTVL.

This clonotype came up many times. The chain has TRBV3-1 and TRBJ2-2; D is perhaps TRBD1 or TRBD2 (5 bases each). CDR3 size: 13 residues. V was trimmed by 3 bases and J by 6 bases, leaving 8 bases between them. Per the germline V gene, CDR1 is LGHDT and CDR2 is YNNKEL (reference sequence). CDR3 bases: TGTGCCAGCAGCCATTTGGGGGCCGGGGAGCTGTTTTTT. Amino acid sequence: CASSHLGAGELFF. The full variable domain, rest sourced from reference TRBV3-1 and TRBJ2-2, is DTAVSQTPKYLVTQMGNDKSIKCEQNLGHDTMYWYKQDSKKFLKIMFSYNNKELIINETVPNRFSPKSPDKAHLNLHINSLELGDSAVYFCASSHLGAGELFFGEGSRLTVL.

This clonotype was counted at least ten times. Here the CDR3 reads CASTPPAGRVTEAFF. The CDR3 DNA is TGTGCCAGCACCCCCCCGGCAGGGCGGGTCACTGAAGCTTTCTTT. The gene calls are TRBV7-2 and TRBJ1-1, with D possibly TRBD1 on 5 matching bases. V was shortened by 7 bases and J by 4 bases, with 19 bases between the two germline ends. Germline V gives CDR1 SGHTA, CDR2 FQGNSA. The CDR3 spans 15 residues.

J is TRBJ1-2 and V is TRBV12-3 or TRBV12-4, with 8 bases lining up with TRBD1. Trimming at V came to 6 bases and at J to 4 bases, leaving 4 bases not matched to a gene. CDR3 length: 13 amino acids. The CDR3 protein is CASRPDRAYGYTF. The CDR3, as DNA: TGTGCCAGCAGGCCGGACAGGGCCTATGGCTACACCTTC.

This clonotype came up many times. The J gene is TRBJ1-4, the V gene TRBV28; the D is unclear. With 6 bases removed from V and 8 bases from J, the gap between germline ends came to 16 bases. Germline V gene data show CDR1 as MDHEN and CDR2 as SYDVKM. This CDR3 spans 14 amino acids. In nucleotides, the CDR3 is TGTGCCAGCAGGCTTAAGTACGCCACCGAAAAACTGTTTTTT. Its protein product is CASRLKYATEKLFF.

Comment on this clonotype: This sequence may be a read error, since a much larger clone differs from it by one base. J is TRBJ2-7 and V is TRBV10-3; 8 bases map to TRBD1. CDR1 is ENHRY and CDR2 is SYGVKD in the germline V gene. The CDR3 runs to 13 residues. The CDR3 sequence is CATGQGVRHEQCF. DNA for the CDR3: TGTGCCACCGGACAGGGAGTTAGGCACGAGCAGTGCTTC.

This clonotype showed up many times. The rearrangement uses TRBV20-1 and TRBJ2-3; 9 nucleotides agree with TRBD2. The CDR3 loop spans 15 amino acids. The germline V gene has CDR1 DFQATT and CDR2 SNEGSKA (reference sequence). After removal of 5 bases from V and 6 bases from J, the junction contained 12 bases not matched to a gene. The CDR3 nucleotides read TGCAGTGCTGCCCGCCTAGCGGGAAACTTCGATACGCAGTATTTT. Its translation: CSAARLAGNFDTQYF.

This clonotype was counted at least ten times. The rearrangement joins TRBV4-1 to TRBJ2-7; D gene unclear. This CDR3 spans 16 amino acids. V lost 0 bases and J 0 bases, leaving 12 bases between the germline ends. The germline gives CDR1 MGHRA, CDR2 YSYEKL. CDR3 region: CASSQETPGYSYEQYF. The DNA of the CDR3 is TGCGCCAGCAGCCAAGAAACCCCCGGGTACTCCTACGAGCAGTACTTC.

This clonotype was counted many times. V gene TRBV12-3 or TRBV12-4 combines with J gene TRBJ2-4; D not resolved. V lost 3 bases and J 1 base, leaving 13 bases between the germline ends. This CDR3 has 16 residues. The CDR3 nucleotides read TGTGCCAGCAGTTTGGTTTACTCCCTGGCCAAAAACATTCAGTACTTC. Translation gives CASSLVYSLAKNIQYF.

The gene calls are TRBV6-6 and TRBJ2-1, with TRBD1 matching 10 bases. J was trimmed by 4 bases and V by 6 bases; bases with no gene match: 6. CDR3 length equals 15 residues. Germline loops: CDR1 MNHNY, CDR2 SVGAGI (reference sequence). For the CDR3, the DNA is TGTGCCAGCAGCAGCCGGGACAGGGGATACAATGAGCAGTTCTTC. This translates into CASSSRDRGYNEQFF.

Many counts were recorded for this clonotype. This chain connects TRBV10-3 to TRBJ2-1, with 8 bases lining up with TRBD1. V shed 7 bases and J 5 bases; nucleotides not matched to a gene: 10. Germline V lookup: CDR1 ENHRY, CDR2 SYGVKD. CDR3 length: 15 amino acids. The CDR3: CAIKDRVYKHNEQFF. CDR3 DNA: TGTGCCATCAAGGACAGGGTTTACAAGCACAATGAGCAGTTCTTC.

Ten or more counts support this clonotype. The rearrangement links TRBV6-6 to TRBJ2-3; D gene unclear. Trimming left V 1 base short and J 6 bases short, with 11 bases between. The CDR3 loop spans 14 amino acids. Germline CDR1 MNHNY, CDR2 SVGAGI (reference sequence). The CDR3 coding sequence is TGTGCCAGCAGTTACTGGGGTACTGCGGATACGCAGTATTTT. It codes for CASSYWGTADTQYF.